Following are 27 T cell receptor beta chains from one sample sequenced in a study of blood T cells in healthy people across ages. Alongside a J-beta primer mix, a sample-barcoded 5' primer served in a second PCR lasting roughly 7 to 11 cycles. Each CDR3 protein gets one entry after TCRdb re-called the 5' RACE reads with MiXCR. This sample yields about 730,000 distinct CDR3 sequences, of which roughly 47% are seen a single time; under 25% belongs to the top ten. The sequenced sample consisted of blood. These TCRs come from a woman aged 60 to 75 in good health.

This clonotype has only a few counts. This chain uses TRBV20-1 with TRBJ2-3; unclear D gene. The CDR3 length is 14 residues. Germline CDR1 DFQATT, CDR2 SNEGSKA (reference sequence). Trimming took 6 bases from V and 0 from J, leaving 13 bases between them. The CDR3 here is CSARTKPSTDTQYF. CDR3 in DNA: TGCAGTGCGAGGACCAAACCAAGCACAGATACGCAGTATTTT.

The genes are TRBV10-1 and TRBJ1-1, with a tentative D call TRBD1 (5 bases). CDR1 is WNHNN, CDR2 SYGVQD, per germline (reference sequence). Between the trimmed V and J ends, which lost 6 bases and 4 bases, there was a span of 12 bases. This CDR3 is built from 13 residues. The CDR3 spells CASSPDRVTEAFF. As DNA, the CDR3 is TGCGCCAGCAGCCCCGACAGAGTCACTGAAGCTTTCTTT.

This clonotype was seen more than once but under ten times. The CDR3: CASSPVRPGVGRPNYEQYF. The CDR3 DNA reads TGCGCCAGCAGCCCGGTTCGACCGGGGGTGGGCAGACCAAACTACGAGCAGTACTTC. This chain links TRBV5-1 with TRBJ2-7; TRBD2 is a possible D gene (6 bases). Trimming shortened V by 4 bases and J by 3 bases, and 29 bases separated the two germline ends. The CDR3 runs to 19 residues. Germline CDR1 and CDR2: SGHRS and YFSETQ.

This chain uses TRBV12-3 or TRBV12-4 with TRBJ2-1, with D possibly TRBD2 on 7 matching bases. The CDR3 length is 16 residues. Trimming took 1 base from V and 5 from J, leaving 15 bases between them. For the CDR3, the DNA is TGTGCCAGCAGTTTAGATCGCGGGGGCCATGACAATGAGCAGTTCTTC. The encoded protein is CASSLDRGGHDNEQFF.

The rearrangement uses TRBV24-1 and TRBJ2-1; 10 nucleotides align to TRBD2. The CDR3 loop spans 15 amino acids. The junction had 2 bases not matched to a gene; V was cut back by 4 bases and J by 3 bases. Germline V lookup: CDR1 KGHDR, CDR2 SFDVKD. Here the CDR3 reads CATSEASGSYNEQFF. CDR3 sequence (DNA): TGTGCCACCAGTGAGGCTAGCGGGAGCTACAATGAGCAGTTCTTC.

The chain couples TRBV12-3 or TRBV12-4 to TRBJ2-5; D call uncertain. The CDR3 has 14 residues. Deletions cut 5 bases from V and 5 bases from J, with 15 bases between. The CDR3 protein is CASSTNPSLETQYF. CDR3 sequence (DNA): TGTGCCAGCAGTACAAATCCGTCCTTGGAGACCCAGTACTTC.

The genes are TRBV6-5 and TRBJ2-3; 11 positions match TRBD2. J was trimmed by 4 bases and V by 5 bases; bases with no gene match: 5. CDR1 and CDR2 (germline): MNHEY, SVGAGI. The CDR3 runs to 15 residues. The CDR3 sequence: CASSHSGREADTQYF. In nucleotides, the CDR3 is TGTGCCAGCAGTCATAGCGGGAGGGAGGCAGATACGCAGTATTTT.

This chain joins TRBV12-3 or TRBV12-4 and TRBJ1-5, with no clear D. CDR3 length: 14 residues. Trimming took off 5 bases at V and 6 bases at J, with 14 bases between the two ends. CDR3 sequence reads: CASSVLGLAQPQHF. DNA of the CDR3: TGTGCCAGCAGTGTTTTAGGGTTGGCTCAGCCCCAGCATTTT.

This sequence joins TRBV7-3 and TRBJ2-1; 14 positions match TRBD2. This CDR3 has 15 residues. With 5 bases clipped from V and 7 bases from J, the junction kept 4 bases outside the gene matches. Germline V gives CDR1 SGHTA, CDR2 FQGTGA. For the CDR3, the DNA is TGTGCCAGCAGCCAGAGACTAGCGGGGGGGAATGAGCAGTTCTTC. Translation gives CASSQRLAGGNEQFF.

The chain couples TRBV20-1 to TRBJ2-5; 10 positions agree with TRBD2. CDR3 size: 15 residues. Germline assignment: CDR1 DFQATT and CDR2 SNEGSKA (reference sequence). Trimming at V came to 0 bases and at J to 11 bases, leaving 12 bases not matched to a gene. CDR3 sequence (DNA): TGCAGTGCTAGAGATCGGGCTAGCGGGGGAAATGAGCAGTACTTC. The encoded protein is CSARDRASGGNEQYF.

V is TRBV6-5 and J is TRBJ2-3; no firm D call. The CDR3 totals 13 residues. Trimming cost V 3 bases and J 2 bases, with 6 bases left between them. Germline CDR1 reads MNHEY; CDR2 reads SVGAGI. The CDR3 loop is CASSYLDTDTQYF. In DNA form, the CDR3 reads TGTGCCAGCAGTTATCTAGACACAGATACGCAGTATTTT.

This clonotype was seen many times. The CDR3 spells CASSGDQHYGYTF. The CDR3 DNA is TGTGCCAGCAGTGGGGACCAACACTATGGCTACACCTTC. The chain uses TRBV6-1 and TRBJ1-2, with TRBD1 as a possible D gene (5 bases). This CDR3 comprises 13 residues. In germline, CDR1 is MNHNS, CDR2 SASEGT. Trimming took 4 bases from V and 3 from J, leaving 9 bases between them.

V and J are TRBV27 and TRBJ1-1; D uncertain. With 4 bases removed from V and 5 bases from J, the gap between germline ends came to 20 bases. This CDR3 has 16 residues. CDR1 is MNHEY, CDR2 SMNVEV, per germline (reference sequence). The CDR3 is CASSSPRRGRMTEAFF. CDR3 coding DNA: TGTGCCAGCAGTTCCCCGCGACGGGGTAGAATGACTGAAGCTTTCTTT.

Note on this clonotype: The junction departs from the called germline gene at one end, perhaps through a read error. The CDR3, as DNA: TGTACCAGCAGCCCCAACATGGAGACCCAGTACTTC. Translating it yields CTSSPNMETQYF. The gene calls are TRBV3-1 and TRBJ2-5, with D unresolved. Germline V CDR1 and CDR2: LGHDT, YNNKEL (reference sequence). There are 12 residues in the CDR3.

The chain links TRBV3-1 to TRBJ2-1, with D possibly matching TRBD1 (6 bases). This CDR3 has 14 amino acids. V lost 1 base, J lost 12 bases, and 16 bases lay in between. The germline V gene has CDR1 LGHDT and CDR2 YNNKEL (reference sequence). CDR3 nucleotide sequence: TGTGCCAGCAGCCAAGTTTTGGGGGCTCGGGGGCAGTTCTTC. It translates to CASSQVLGARGQFF.

This clonotype was counted a few times. As DNA, the CDR3 is TGTGCCAGCAGTGAAGGGACCGCCTATGGCTACACCTTC. This sequence encodes CASSEGTAYGYTF. This rearrangement joins TRBV25-1 to TRBJ1-2, with D possibly being TRBD1 (5 bases). Trimming pared 2 bases from V and 4 bases from J, leaving 8 bases between. The CDR3 covers 13 residues. Germline V gene lookup returns CDR1 MGHDK and CDR2 SYGVNS.

CDR3 nucleotide sequence: TGTGCCAGCAATCTGGGACTAGCGGGCGGAGAGACCCAGTACTTC. Amino acids: CASNLGLAGGETQYF. The chain has TRBV28 and TRBJ2-5; 12 nucleotides line up with TRBD2. The length of the CDR3 is 15 residues. CDR1 and CDR2 from the germline V gene are MDHEN and SYDVKM. V dropped 7 bases and J dropped 4; count of bases not matched to a gene: 7.

Ten or more counts support this clonotype. The CDR3: CASSSRRDTRETQYF. The CDR3 DNA reads as TGTGCCAGCAGCTCCCGCCGGGACACCAGAGAGACCCAGTACTTC. The chain has TRBV4-2 and TRBJ2-5; D possibly corresponds to TRBD1 (6 bases). V was trimmed by 5 bases and J by 4 bases, leaving 17 bases between them. This CDR3 has 15 amino acids. Per the germline V gene, CDR1 is LGHNA and CDR2 is YNFKEQ.

As to this clonotype: This may stem from a read error, because a much larger clone lies one nucleotide away. This rearrangement joins TRBV11-2 to TRBJ2-3, with 11 bases identical to TRBD2. Germline V lookup: CDR1 SGHAT, CDR2 FQNNGV. This CDR3 is built from 15 residues. CDR3 residues: CASSALAGGTDAQYF. The CDR3 coding sequence is TGTGCCAGCAGCGCTCTAGCGGGGGGCACAGATGCGCAGTATTTT.

This clonotype appeared a few times. The chain carries TRBV7-9 and TRBJ2-3; D may match TRBD1 or TRBD2 (5 bases each). The CDR3 has 13 amino acids. V gave up 5 bases and J gave up 7 bases, with 13 bases separating them. The germline gives CDR1 SEHNR, CDR2 FQNEAQ (reference sequence). The CDR3 sequence is CASSTFEGNTQYF. The CDR3 bases are TGTGCCAGCAGCACCTTTGAGGGGAATACGCAGTATTTT.

This clonotype was detected many times. The chain employs TRBV7-9 and TRBJ1-2; TRBD1 might be the D (5 bases). V dropped 7 bases and J dropped 2 bases, with 14 bases sitting between them. Germline V gene data show CDR1 as SEHNR and CDR2 as FQNEAQ (reference sequence). CDR3 size: 14 residues. The CDR3 bases are TGTGCCAGCACCCCGCAAAGGGGCAACTATGGCTACACCTTC. This sequence encodes CASTPQRGNYGYTF.

A remark on this clonotype: At one end, the junction sequence differs from germline, possibly due to a read error. V and J are TRBV6-4 and TRBJ1-5; weak D call: TRBD1 (5 bases). The CDR3 consists of 16 residues. Germline loops: CDR1 MRHNA, CDR2 SNTAGT. The CDR3 loop is CARSDSIGGNNQPQHF. The DNA of the CDR3 is TGTGCCCGCAGTGACTCGATCGGGGGAAACAATCAGCCCCAGCATTTT.

The chain recombines TRBV10-3 with TRBJ2-7; TRBD1 matches 10 bases. V lost 5 bases to trimming and J lost 1 base; unmatched junction nucleotides: 2. The CDR3 spans 14 residues. Per germline, CDR1 ENHRY and CDR2 SYGVKD. CDR3 amino acids: CAISPGQGSYEQYF. DNA of the CDR3: TGTGCCATCAGTCCGGGACAGGGGTCCTACGAGCAGTACTTC.

The rearrangement joins TRBV5-1 to TRBJ2-4; 10 nucleotides line up with TRBD1. Germline values: CDR1 SGHRS, CDR2 YFSETQ. Trimming took 0 bases from V and 6 from J; bases not matched to a gene: 3. This CDR3 region has 15 residues. The CDR3 sequence: CASSLVWDRGNIQYF. CDR3 in DNA: TGCGCCAGCAGCTTGGTGTGGGACAGGGGAAACATTCAGTACTTC.

On this clonotype: Possible read error: a much larger clone is one base away. This chain joins TRBV7-2 and TRBJ2-5, with TRBD1 identical over 7 bases. Trimming took 2 bases from V and 13 from J; bases not matched to a gene: 10. The CDR3 covers 13 residues. CDR1 is SGHTA, CDR2 FQGNSA, per germline. CDR3 DNA: TGTGCCAGCAGCTTACGTCGGGACAGCAACGCGTACTTC. Its protein is CASSLRRDSNAYF.

This clonotype appeared a few times. The chain couples TRBV3-1 to TRBJ1-2, with 9 bases identical to TRBD1. J lost 8 bases, V lost 5 bases, and 12 bases had no gene match. In germline, CDR1 is LGHDT, CDR2 YNNKEL (reference sequence). The CDR3 has 15 amino acids. The CDR3 DNA reads TGTGCCAGCAGCGTAGATCCGGGACAGGGAGGAGGCTACACCTTC. This encodes CASSVDPGQGGGYTF. Combining the CDR3 with reference TRBV3-1 and TRBJ1-2 gives the whole variable domain DTAVSQTPKYLVTQMGNDKSIKCEQNLGHDTMYWYKQDSKKFLKIMFSYNNKELIINETVPNRFSPKSPDKAHLNLHINSLELGDSAVYFCASSVDPGQGGGYTFGSGTRLTVV.

This sequence joins TRBV7-2 and TRBJ1-2, with D possibly matching TRBD1 (5 bases). The CDR3 spans 13 residues. With 5 bases removed from V and 5 bases from J, the gap between germline ends came to 12 bases. CDR1 and CDR2 (germline): SGHTA, FQGNSA. CDR3 sequence reads: CASSGRAEYGYTF. The CDR3 region has the DNA TGTGCCAGCAGCGGCAGGGCTGAATATGGCTACACCTTC.